This T cell receptor beta chain stems from a study of cytomegalovirus exposure and HLA in healthy donors. The primer mix had 60 Vbeta and 13 Jbeta primers. Profiled with immunoSEQ multiplex PCR; TCRdb holds only in-frame clones, not every one. The sample yields 120,000 to 150,000 clones, around 67% seen once. Study-wide findings and caveats: An analysis done earlier found most TCR beta V segments productive about 90% or about 30% of the time. In vitro checks showed that a few CMV-associated chains really do target CMV antigens.

The CDR3 extends over 13 amino acids. Germline assignment: CDR1 MNHEY and CDR2 SMNVEV (reference sequence). V lost 2 bases, J lost 7 bases, and 11 bases lay in between. For this clone: Its target is unknown.

The receptor comes from a woman aged 18-29 years in good health and CMV-seronegative. The rearrangement links TRBV27 to TRBJ1-2; tentatively, D is TRBD1 (5 bases). Sequenced: PBMCs. The CDR3 DNA follows: TGTGCCAGCAGTTTAACCCCAAGGGGTGGCTACACCTTC. It codes for CASSLTPRGGYTF.